What follows are 12 T cell receptor beta chains derived from one specimen sequenced in a study of T cells in Graves' hyperthyroidism and ophthalmopathy. TCR beta CDR3 regions were amplified from RNA. TCR CDR3 underwent first-round RT-PCR with the HTBI primer set. TCRdb re-called the multiplex PCR reads with MiXCR, one entry per CDR3 protein. The sample lists around 620,000 distinct CDR3 sequences, roughly 15% occurring once. The sequenced sample was blood. Receptors originate from a woman in her 30s with Graves' hyperthyroidism.

The chain employs TRBV6-4 and TRBJ2-7; no firm D call. This CDR3 comprises 16 residues. The germline CDR1 and CDR2 sequences are MRHNA and SNTAGT. V lost 0 bases and J 1 base, leaving 13 bases between the germline ends. In DNA form, the CDR3 reads TGTGCCAGCAGTGACTCGTGGCTATTACAATCCTACGAGCAGTACTTC. It codes for CASSDSWLLQSYEQYF.

This clonotype has just a few counts. This chain links TRBV9 with TRBJ1-2, with D possibly matching TRBD1 (5 bases). The V gene lost 4 bases and the J gene lost 5 bases, with 15 bases spanning the gap. CDR3 size: 14 residues. Germline assignment: CDR1 SGDLS and CDR2 YYNGEE. CDR3 coding DNA: TGTGCCAGCAGCCAGACAGTGAAAGCTTATGGCTACACCTTC. As protein: CASSQTVKAYGYTF.

Many counts were recorded for this clonotype. This chain uses TRBV28 with TRBJ1-2, with 10 positions matching TRBD1. Per germline, CDR1 MDHEN and CDR2 SYDVKM. CDR3 size: 14 residues. The V segment lost 6 bases and the J segment 8 bases; nucleotides outside the gene matches: 9. CDR3 in DNA: TGTGCCAGCAGCACTACCGGACAGGGGGGGGGCTACACCTTC. Amino acids: CASSTTGQGGGYTF.

The V and J genes are TRBV4-2 and TRBJ2-1; D not certain. CDR3 length: 15 residues. The V and J ends lost 2 bases and 4 bases respectively, with 12 bases between them. Per germline, CDR1 LGHNA and CDR2 YNFKEQ. The CDR3 is CASSQKRDSYNEQFF. The CDR3 DNA reads TGTGCCAGCAGCCAAAAACGCGATAGTTACAATGAGCAGTTCTTC.

V usage is TRBV19 and J usage is TRBJ2-7; 10 bases are shared with TRBD1. J gave up 4 bases and V 7 bases, and 7 bases lay outside the gene matches. The germline gives CDR1 LNHDA, CDR2 SQIVND (reference sequence). CDR3 length: 14 amino acids. CDR3 in DNA: TGTGCCAGTATGGAGACAGGGGGCAAGTACGAGCAGTACTTC. Its protein product is CASMETGGKYEQYF.

This chain joins TRBV7-9 and TRBJ2-5, with D tentatively TRBD1 (6 bases). This CDR3 contains 15 residues. Germline loops: CDR1 SEHNR, CDR2 FQNEAQ (reference sequence). Trimming took 1 base from V and 0 from J, leaving 9 bases between them. Here the CDR3 DNA reads TGTGCCAGCAGCTTAGGGCCAGGGGACCAAGAGACCCAGTACTTC. It specifies CASSLGPGDQETQYF.

This clonotype has ten or more counts. The chain carries TRBV10-3 and TRBJ2-2; the D is unclear. Trimming stripped 3 bases from V and 5 bases from J, with 10 bases between. The CDR3 has 14 residues. The germline CDR1 and CDR2 sequences are ENHRY and SYGVKD. The CDR3 DNA follows: TGTGCCATCAGTGACAGGTCCGGGACCGGGGAGCTGTTTTTT. Translation: CAISDRSGTGELFF.

The sample holds many counts of this clonotype. This chain joins TRBV28 and TRBJ2-1, with a weak D call TRBD1 (6 bases). The CDR3 contains 15 residues. The V end lost 4 bases, the J end lost 5 bases, and 15 bases lay between the germline ends. Per germline, CDR1 MDHEN and CDR2 SYDVKM. CDR3 loop: CASSSLTGRDNEQFF. DNA of the CDR3: TGTGCCAGCAGTTCCCTGACAGGTAGGGACAATGAGCAGTTCTTC.

This clonotype was seen many times. V and J are TRBV7-9 and TRBJ2-7; possibly TRBD1 or TRBD2 for D (5 bases each). CDR1 SEHNR and CDR2 FQNEAQ come from the germline V gene (reference sequence). This CDR3 contains 17 residues. V shed 4 bases and J shed 1 base, with 20 bases lying between them. In DNA, the CDR3 is TGTGCCAGCAGCTCCCCGACCGGGGCTACCCCGTCCTACGAGCAGTACTTC. Translating gives CASSSPTGATPSYEQYF.

This clonotype was seen repeatedly, ten times or more. CDR3 sequence: CASSSIRGRLGYTF. The CDR3 bases are TGTGCCAGCAGCTCTATCAGGGGGCGACTTGGCTACACCTTC. V gene TRBV7-9 combines with J gene TRBJ1-2; 8 nucleotides line up with TRBD1. Looked up from germline, CDR1 is SEHNR and CDR2 is FQNEAQ (reference sequence). With V trimmed by 4 bases and J by 7 bases, 8 bases remained unmatched. The CDR3 sequence is 14 residues long.

The gene calls are TRBV5-6 and TRBJ2-5, with a possible D match to TRBD2 (6 bases). Trimming shortened V by 0 bases and J by 6 bases, and 12 bases separated the two germline ends. The CDR3 runs 14 residues. CDR1 is SGHDT and CDR2 is YYEEEE in the germline V gene. The CDR3 spells CASSLVEGWKTQYF. CDR3 coding DNA: TGTGCCAGCAGCTTGGTGGAGGGCTGGAAGACCCAGTACTTC. Full variable domain (missing parts from reference TRBV5-6 and TRBJ2-5): DAGVTQSPTHLIKTRGQQVTLRCSPKSGHDTVSWYQQALGQGPQFIFQYYEEEERQRGNFPDRFSGHQFPNYSSELNVNALLLGDSALYLCASSLVEGWKTQYFGPGTRLLVL.

In the case of this clonotype: The conserved closing phenylalanine or tryptophan is absent in this CDR3, likely reflecting a read error. The chain employs TRBV29-1 and TRBJ1-1; D possibly corresponds to TRBD1 (5 bases). This CDR3 has 15 residues. CDR1 and CDR2 (germline): SQVTM, ANQGSEA. The V gene lost 6 bases and the J gene lost 1 base, with 18 bases spanning the gap. The CDR3, as DNA: TGCAGCGTGGCCTATCAGGGACGGAGGAACACTGAAGCTTTCTCT. It yields the protein CSVAYQGRRNTEAFS.